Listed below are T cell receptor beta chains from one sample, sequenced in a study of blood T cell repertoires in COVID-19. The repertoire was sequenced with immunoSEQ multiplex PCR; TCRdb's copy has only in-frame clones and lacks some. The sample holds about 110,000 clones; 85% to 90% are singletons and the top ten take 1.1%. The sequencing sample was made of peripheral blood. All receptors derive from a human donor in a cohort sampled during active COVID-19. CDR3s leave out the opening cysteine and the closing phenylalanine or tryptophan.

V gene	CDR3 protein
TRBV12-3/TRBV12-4	ASSTTGSYEQY
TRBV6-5	ASGQRGSYGYT
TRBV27	ASSRNSGQETQY
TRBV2	ASSPDRVYGYT
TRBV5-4	ASSLDISSNQPQH
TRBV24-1	ATSDFSSGETQY
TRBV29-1	SVAGQGSQPQH
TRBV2	ASSRAPYGYT
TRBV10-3	AISPDGRGYGYT
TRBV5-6	ASSLGQGQRTEAF
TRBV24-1	ATSGSAGARGAF
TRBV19	ASSMRQDTQY
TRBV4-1	ASSQGPQNTEAF
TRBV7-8	ASSLTLAGPPLYNEQF
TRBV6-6	ASEGSNQPQH
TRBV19	ASSIDWQGTYT
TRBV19	ASSDRDTRKGTEAF
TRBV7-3	ASSYGFDSQETQY
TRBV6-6	ASSYSKPSSSYEQY
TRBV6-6	AISGGAGNIQY
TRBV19	ASSKWGQGSAEAF
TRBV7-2	ASSSQTEYNSPLH
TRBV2	ASSGGQGVSPLH
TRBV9	ASSPKTSANTGELF
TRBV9	ASSVAGGWRNTGELF
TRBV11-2	ASRAGGAASYNEQF
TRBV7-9	ASTRLETGELF
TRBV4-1	ASSQGGAGGEQY
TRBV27	ASSLRYRQGLAEAF
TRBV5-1	ASSPDREGAF
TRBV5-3	ARSLLKAGQCEKLF
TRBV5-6	ASSLSGGNGYT
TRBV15	ATSRDLTGELF
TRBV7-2	ASSLELAISYEQY
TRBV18	ASSPGQGRRSTDTQY
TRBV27	ASSPVQGTFNYGYT
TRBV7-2	ASSARLAGGLYEQY
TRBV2	ASSELTGTYGYT
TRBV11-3	ASSQGHPGTEAF
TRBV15	ATSREVGPQH
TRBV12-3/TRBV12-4	ASSLDSSHIN